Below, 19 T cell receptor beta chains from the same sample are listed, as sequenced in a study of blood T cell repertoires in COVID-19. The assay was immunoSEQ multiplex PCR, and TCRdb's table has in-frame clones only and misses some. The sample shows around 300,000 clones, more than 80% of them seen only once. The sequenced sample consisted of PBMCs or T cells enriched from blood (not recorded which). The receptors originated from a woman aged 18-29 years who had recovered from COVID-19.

The CDR3 loop reads CAISGWGQGNSPLHF. Here the CDR3 DNA reads TGTGCCATCAGTGGGTGGGGACAGGGAAATTCACCCCTCCACTTT. This rearrangement joins TRBV10-3 to TRBJ1-6; 9 bases are shared with TRBD1. The CDR3 is 15 amino acids. Trimming at V came to 4 bases and at J to 7 bases, leaving 5 bases not matched to a gene. CDR1 ENHRY and CDR2 SYGVKD come from the germline V gene.

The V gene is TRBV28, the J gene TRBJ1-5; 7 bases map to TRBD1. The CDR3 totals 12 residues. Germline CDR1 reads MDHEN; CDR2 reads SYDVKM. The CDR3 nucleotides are TGTGCTTCCGACAGGGTGGGTCAGCCCCAGCATTTT. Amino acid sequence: CASDRVGQPQHF.

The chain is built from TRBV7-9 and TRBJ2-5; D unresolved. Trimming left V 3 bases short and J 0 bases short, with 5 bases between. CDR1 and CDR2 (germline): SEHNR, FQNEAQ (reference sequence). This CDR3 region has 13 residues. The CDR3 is CASSLENQETQYF. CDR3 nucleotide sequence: TGTGCCAGCAGCTTGGAGAACCAAGAGACCCAGTACTTC.

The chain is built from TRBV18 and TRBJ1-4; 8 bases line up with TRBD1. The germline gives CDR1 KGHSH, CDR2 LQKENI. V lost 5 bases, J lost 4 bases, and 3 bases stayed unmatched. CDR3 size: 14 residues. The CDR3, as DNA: TGTGCCAGCTCAACCGACAGGGGTAATGAAAAACTGTTTTTT. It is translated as CASSTDRGNEKLFF.

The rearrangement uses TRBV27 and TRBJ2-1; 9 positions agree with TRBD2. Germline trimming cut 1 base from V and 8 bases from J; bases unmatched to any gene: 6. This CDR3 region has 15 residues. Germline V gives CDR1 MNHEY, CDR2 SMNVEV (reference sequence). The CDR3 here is CASSLFGGGAHEQFF. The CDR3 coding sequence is TGTGCCAGCAGTTTATTTGGCGGGGGGGCCCATGAGCAGTTCTTC.

CDR3 nucleotide sequence: TGTGCCAGCACCAGGGGGGAGTCCTACGAGCAGTACTTC. It translates to CASTRGESYEQYF. This sequence joins TRBV7-9 and TRBJ2-7; tentative D call: TRBD1 (7 bases). The CDR3 spans 13 residues. The V end was cut by 7 bases, the J end by 1 base, with 11 bases between. CDR1 and CDR2 from the germline V gene are SEHNR and FQNEAQ (reference sequence).

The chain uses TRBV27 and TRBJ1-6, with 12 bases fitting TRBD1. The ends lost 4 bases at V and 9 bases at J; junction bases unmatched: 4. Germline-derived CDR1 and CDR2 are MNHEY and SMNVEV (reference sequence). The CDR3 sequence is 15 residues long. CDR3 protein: CASSYLGQGASPLHF. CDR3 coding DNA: TGTGCCAGCAGTTACTTGGGACAGGGGGCTTCACCCCTCCACTTT.

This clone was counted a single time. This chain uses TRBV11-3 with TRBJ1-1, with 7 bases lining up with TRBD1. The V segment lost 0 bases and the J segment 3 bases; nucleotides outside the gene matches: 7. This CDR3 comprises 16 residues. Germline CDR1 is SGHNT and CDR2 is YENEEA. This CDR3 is CASSLERQGEDTEAFF. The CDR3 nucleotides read TGTGCCAGCAGCTTAGAAAGACAGGGCGAGGACACTGAAGCTTTCTTT.

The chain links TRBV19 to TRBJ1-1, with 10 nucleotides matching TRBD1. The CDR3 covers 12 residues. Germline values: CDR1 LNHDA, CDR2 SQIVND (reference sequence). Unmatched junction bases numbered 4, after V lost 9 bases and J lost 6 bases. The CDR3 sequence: CASWDRGAEAFF. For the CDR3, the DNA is TGTGCCAGCTGGGACAGGGGCGCTGAAGCTTTCTTT.

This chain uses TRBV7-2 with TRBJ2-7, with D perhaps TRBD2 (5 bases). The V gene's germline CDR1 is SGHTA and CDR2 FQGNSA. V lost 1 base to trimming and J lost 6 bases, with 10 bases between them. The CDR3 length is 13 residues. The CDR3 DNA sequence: TGTGCCAGCAGCTTAGGAGGGCCCGGCGAGCAGTACTTC. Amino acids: CASSLGGPGEQYF.

For the CDR3, the DNA is TGTGCCACCAGCAGACCTTCCAGGGGGCTGGGCTACACCTTC. Encoded protein: CATSRPSRGLGYTF. J is TRBJ1-2 and V is TRBV15; 8 bases match TRBD1. The CDR3 loop spans 14 amino acids. Germline V gene data show CDR1 as LNHNV and CDR2 as YYDKDF (reference sequence). J lost 8 bases, V lost 2 bases, and 7 bases had no gene match.

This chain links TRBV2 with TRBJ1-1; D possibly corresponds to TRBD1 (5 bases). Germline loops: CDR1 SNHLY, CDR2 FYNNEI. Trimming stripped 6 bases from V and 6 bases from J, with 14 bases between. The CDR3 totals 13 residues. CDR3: CASSGGIGPEAFF. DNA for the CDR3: TGTGCCAGCAGCGGGGGAATCGGCCCTGAAGCTTTCTTT. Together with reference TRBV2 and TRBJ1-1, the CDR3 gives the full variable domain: EPEVTQTPSHQVTQMGQEVILRCVPISNHLYFYWYRQILGQKVEFLVSFYNNEISEKSEIFDDQFSVERPDGSNFTLKIRSTKLEDSAMYFCASSGGIGPEAFFGQGTRLTVV.

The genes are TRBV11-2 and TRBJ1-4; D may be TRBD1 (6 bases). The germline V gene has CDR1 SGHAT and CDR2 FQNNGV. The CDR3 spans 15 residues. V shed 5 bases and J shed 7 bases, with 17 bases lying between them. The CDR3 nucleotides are TGTGCCAGCAGCGTCGGGACATCCCCAAGTGAAAAACTGTTTTTT. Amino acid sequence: CASSVGTSPSEKLFF. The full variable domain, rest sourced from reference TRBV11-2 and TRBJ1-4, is EAGVAQSPRYKIIEKRQSVAFWCNPISGHATLYWYQQILGQGPKLLIQFQNNGVVDDSQLPKDRFSAERLKGVDSTLKIQPAKLEDSAVYLCASSVGTSPSEKLFFGSGTQLSVL.

CDR3 residues: CASSIAGQETQYF. CDR3 DNA: TGTGCCAGTAGTATCGCAGGGCAAGAGACCCAGTACTTC. The rearrangement joins TRBV19 to TRBJ2-5; D is possibly TRBD1 (5 bases). CDR3 size: 13 residues. The germline V gene encodes CDR1 LNHDA and CDR2 SQIVND (reference sequence). The V end was cut by 3 bases, the J end by 2 bases, with 7 bases between.

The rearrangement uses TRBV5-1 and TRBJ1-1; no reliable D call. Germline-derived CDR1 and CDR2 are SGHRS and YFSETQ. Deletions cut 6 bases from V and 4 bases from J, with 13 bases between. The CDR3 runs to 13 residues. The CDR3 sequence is CASTREIGTEAFF. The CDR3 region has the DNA TGCGCCAGCACCCGGGAAATCGGCACTGAAGCTTTCTTT. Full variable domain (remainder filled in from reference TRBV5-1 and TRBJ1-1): KAGVTQTPRYLIKTRGQQVTLSCSPISGHRSVSWYQQTPGQGLQFLFEYFSETQRNKGNFPGRFSGRQFSNSRSEMNVSTLELGDSALYLCASTREIGTEAFFGQGTRLTVV.

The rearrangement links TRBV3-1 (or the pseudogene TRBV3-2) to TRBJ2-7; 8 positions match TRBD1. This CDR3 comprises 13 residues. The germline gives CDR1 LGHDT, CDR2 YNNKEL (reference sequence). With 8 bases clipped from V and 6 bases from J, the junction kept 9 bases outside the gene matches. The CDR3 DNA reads TGTGCCAGCGCCTGGGCAGGGGGCTCCGAGCAGTACTTC. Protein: CASAWAGGSEQYF.

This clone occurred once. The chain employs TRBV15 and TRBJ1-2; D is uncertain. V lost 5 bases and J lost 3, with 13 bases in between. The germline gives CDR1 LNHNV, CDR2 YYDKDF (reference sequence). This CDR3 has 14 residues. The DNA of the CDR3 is TGTGCCACCAGCCAAGCTGTCTTCGACTATGGCTACACCTTC. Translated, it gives CATSQAVFDYGYTF.

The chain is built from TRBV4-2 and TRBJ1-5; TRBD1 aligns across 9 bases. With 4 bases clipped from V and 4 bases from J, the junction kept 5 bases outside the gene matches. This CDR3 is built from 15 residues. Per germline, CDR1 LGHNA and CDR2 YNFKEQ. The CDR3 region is CASSPGDRDNQPQHF. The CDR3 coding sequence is TGTGCCAGCAGCCCCGGGGACAGGGATAATCAGCCCCAGCATTTT.

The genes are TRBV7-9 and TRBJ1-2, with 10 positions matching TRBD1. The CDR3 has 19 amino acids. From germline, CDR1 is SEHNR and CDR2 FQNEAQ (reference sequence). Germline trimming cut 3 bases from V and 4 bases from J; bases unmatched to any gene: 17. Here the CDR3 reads CASSLSPGQGRVGSYGYTF. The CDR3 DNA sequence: TGTGCCAGCAGCTTGTCACCGGGACAGGGGCGAGTAGGGTCCTATGGCTACACCTTC. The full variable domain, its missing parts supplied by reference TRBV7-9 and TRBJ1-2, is DTGVSQNPRHKITKRGQNVTFRCDPISEHNRLYWYRQTLGQGPEFLTYFQNEAQLEKSRLLSDRFSAERPKGSFSTLEIQRTEQGDSAMYLCASSLSPGQGRVGSYGYTFGSGTRLTVV.